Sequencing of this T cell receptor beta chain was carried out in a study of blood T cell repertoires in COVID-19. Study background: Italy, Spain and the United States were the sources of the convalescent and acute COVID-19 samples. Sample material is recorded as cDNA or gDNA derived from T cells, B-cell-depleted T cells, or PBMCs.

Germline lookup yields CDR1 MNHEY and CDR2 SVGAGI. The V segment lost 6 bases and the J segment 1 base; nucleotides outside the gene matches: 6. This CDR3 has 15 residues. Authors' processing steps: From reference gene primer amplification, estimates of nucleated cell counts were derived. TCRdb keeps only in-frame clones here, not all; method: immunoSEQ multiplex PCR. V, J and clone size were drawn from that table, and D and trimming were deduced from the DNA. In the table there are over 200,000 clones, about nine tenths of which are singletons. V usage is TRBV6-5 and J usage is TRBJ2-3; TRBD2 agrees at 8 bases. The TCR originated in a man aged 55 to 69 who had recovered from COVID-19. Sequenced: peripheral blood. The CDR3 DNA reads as TGTGCCAGCAGCACTAGCGGCCTACGCACAGATACGCAGTATTTT. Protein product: CASSTSGLRTDTQYF.